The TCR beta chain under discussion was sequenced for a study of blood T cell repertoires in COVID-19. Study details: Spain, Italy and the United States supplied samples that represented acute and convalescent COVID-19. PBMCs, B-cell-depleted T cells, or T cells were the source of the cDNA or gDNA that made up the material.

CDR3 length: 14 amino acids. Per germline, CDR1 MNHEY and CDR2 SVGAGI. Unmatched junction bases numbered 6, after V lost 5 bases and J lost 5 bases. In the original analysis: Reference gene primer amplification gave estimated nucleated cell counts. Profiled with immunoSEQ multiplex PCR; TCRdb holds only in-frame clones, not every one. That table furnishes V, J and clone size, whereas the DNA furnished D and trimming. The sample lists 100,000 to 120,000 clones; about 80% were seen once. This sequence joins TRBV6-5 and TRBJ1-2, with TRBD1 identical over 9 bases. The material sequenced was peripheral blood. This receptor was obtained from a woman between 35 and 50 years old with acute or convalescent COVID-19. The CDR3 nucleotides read TGTGCCAGCAGTCCCGTGACAGGGGGATATGGCTACACCTTC. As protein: CASSPVTGGYGYTF.